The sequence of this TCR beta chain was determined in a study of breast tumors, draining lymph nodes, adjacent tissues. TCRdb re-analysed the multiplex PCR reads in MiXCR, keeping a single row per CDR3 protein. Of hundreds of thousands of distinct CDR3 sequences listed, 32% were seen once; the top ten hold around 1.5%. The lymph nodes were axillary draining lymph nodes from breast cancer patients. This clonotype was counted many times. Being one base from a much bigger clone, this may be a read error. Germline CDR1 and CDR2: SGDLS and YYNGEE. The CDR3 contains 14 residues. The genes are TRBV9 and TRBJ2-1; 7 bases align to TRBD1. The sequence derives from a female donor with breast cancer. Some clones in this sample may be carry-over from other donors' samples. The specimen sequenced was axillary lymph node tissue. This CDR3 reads CASSGDSSFNEQSF. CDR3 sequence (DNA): TGTGCCAGCAGTGGGGACAGCTCCTTCAATGAGCAGTCCTTC.